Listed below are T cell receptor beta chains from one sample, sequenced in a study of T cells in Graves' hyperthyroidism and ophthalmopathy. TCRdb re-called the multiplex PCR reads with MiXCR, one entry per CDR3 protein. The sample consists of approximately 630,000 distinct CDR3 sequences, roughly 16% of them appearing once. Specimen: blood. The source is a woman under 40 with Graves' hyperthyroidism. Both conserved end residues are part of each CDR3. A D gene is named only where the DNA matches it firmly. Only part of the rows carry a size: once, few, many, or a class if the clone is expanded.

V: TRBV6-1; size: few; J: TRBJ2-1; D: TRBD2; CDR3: CASSRWGLAGTYNEQFF; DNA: TGTGCCAGCAGTCGATGGGGACTAGCGGGTACCTACAATGAGCAGTTCTTC
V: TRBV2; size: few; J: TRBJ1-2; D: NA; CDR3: CASGDTNYGYTF; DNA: TGTGCCAGCGGGGATACTAACTATGGCTACACCTTC
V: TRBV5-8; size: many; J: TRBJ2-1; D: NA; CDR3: CASRGRASNSIEQFF; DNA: TGTGCCAGCAGGGGAAGGGCTAGTAATTCGATTGAGCAGTTCTTC
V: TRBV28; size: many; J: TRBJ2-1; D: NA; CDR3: CASSLQYSYNEQFF; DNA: TGTGCCAGCAGTTTACAGTACTCCTACAATGAGCAGTTCTTC
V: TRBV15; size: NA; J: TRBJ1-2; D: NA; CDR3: CATSRVAPGPVFTF; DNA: TGTGCCACCAGCAGAGTAGCCCCGGGACCCGTCTTCACCTTC
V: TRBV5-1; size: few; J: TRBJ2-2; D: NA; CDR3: CASSPMDLNTGELFF; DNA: TGCGCCAGCAGCCCCATGGACTTGAACACCGGGGAGCTGTTTTTT
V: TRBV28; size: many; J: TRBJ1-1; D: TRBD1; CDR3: CASSRQGHGYTEAFF; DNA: TGTGCCAGCAGTCGACAGGGTCATGGGTACACTGAAGCTTTCTTT
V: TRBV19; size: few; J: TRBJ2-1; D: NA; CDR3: CATKGSGNEQFF; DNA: TGTGCCACCAAAGGGAGCGGCAATGAGCAGTTCTTC
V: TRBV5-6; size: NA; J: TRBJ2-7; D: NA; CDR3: CASSWTVSALYEQYF; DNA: TGTGCCAGCAGCTGGACAGTATCCGCTCTCTACGAGCAGTACTTC
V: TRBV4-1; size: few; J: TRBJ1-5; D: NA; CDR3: CASSQDIAGAHGQPQHF; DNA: TGCGCCAGCAGCCAAGATATAGCGGGGGCGCACGGTCAGCCCCAGCATTTT
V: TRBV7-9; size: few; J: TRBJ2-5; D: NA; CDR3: CASSLVGLEGTQYF; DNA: TGTGCCAGCAGCTTAGTAGGACTCGAGGGGACCCAGTACTTC
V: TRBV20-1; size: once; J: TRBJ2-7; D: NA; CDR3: CSARDGSPEQYF; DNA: TGCAGTGCTAGAGATGGTAGCCCCGAGCAGTACTTC
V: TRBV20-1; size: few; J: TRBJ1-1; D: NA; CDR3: CSARPGRNTEAFF; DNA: TGCAGTGCTAGACCAGGGCGGAACACTGAAGCTTTCTTT
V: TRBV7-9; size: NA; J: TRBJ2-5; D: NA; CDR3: CASSLVPGSQETQYF; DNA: TGTGCCAGCAGCTTGGTTCCAGGTTCACAAGAGACCCAGTACTTC
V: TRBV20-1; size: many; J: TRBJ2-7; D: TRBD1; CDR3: CSAMGQVYEQYF; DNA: TGCAGTGCTATGGGACAGGTCTACGAGCAGTACTTC
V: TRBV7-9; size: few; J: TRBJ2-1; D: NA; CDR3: CASREGSSYNEQFF; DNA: TGTGCCTCCCGCGAGGGCAGCTCCTACAATGAGCAGTTCTTC
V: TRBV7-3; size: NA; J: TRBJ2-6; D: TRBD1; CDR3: CASSSQGQGTGANVLTF; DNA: TGTGCCAGCAGCTCCCAGGGACAGGGGACTGGGGCCAACGTCCTGACTTTC
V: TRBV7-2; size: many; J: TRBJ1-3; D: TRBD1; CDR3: CASSPQTGTGNTIYF; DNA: TGTGCCAGCAGCCCACAGACAGGGACTGGAAACACCATATATTTT
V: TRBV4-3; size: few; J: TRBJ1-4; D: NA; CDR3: CASSLRHATNEKLFF; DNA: TGCGCCAGCAGCCTCCGTCATGCAACTAATGAAAAACTGTTTTTT
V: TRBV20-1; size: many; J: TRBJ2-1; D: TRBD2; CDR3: CSAKSSSGRSDEQFF; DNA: TGCAGTGCTAAGTCCTCTAGCGGGAGGAGCGATGAGCAGTTCTTC
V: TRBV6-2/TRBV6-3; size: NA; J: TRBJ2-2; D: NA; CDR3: CASTKKLETGELFF; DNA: TGTGCCAGCACCAAGAAATTGGAGACCGGGGAGCTGTTTTTT
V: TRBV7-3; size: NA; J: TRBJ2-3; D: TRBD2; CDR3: CASSSSASGRETDTQYF; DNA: TGTGCCAGCAGCTCCTCCGCTAGCGGGAGGGAAACAGATACGCAGTATTTT
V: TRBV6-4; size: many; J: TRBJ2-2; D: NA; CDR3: CASSRENTGELFF; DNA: TGTGCCAGCAGTAGGGAAAACACCGGGGAGCTGTTTTTT
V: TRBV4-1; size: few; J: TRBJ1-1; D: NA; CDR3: CASSILRPLGGSTEAFF; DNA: TGCGCCAGCAGCATACTGAGGCCCCTCGGGGGGTCCACTGAAGCTTTCTTT
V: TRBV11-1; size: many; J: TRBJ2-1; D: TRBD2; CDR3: CASSSGTSGSNEQFF; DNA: TGTGCCAGCAGTTCCGGGACTAGCGGGAGCAATGAGCAGTTCTTC
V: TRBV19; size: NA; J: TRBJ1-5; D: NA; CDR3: CASSPGYSTSNQPQHF; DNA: TGTGCCAGCAGCCCGGGATATAGCACGAGCAATCAGCCCCAGCATTTT
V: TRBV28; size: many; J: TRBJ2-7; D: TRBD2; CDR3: CASMDSGRMYEQYF; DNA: TGTGCCAGCATGGATAGCGGGAGGATGTACGAGCAGTACTTC
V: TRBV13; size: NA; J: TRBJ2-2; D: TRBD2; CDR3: CASSLGRLAGSNTGELFF; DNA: TGTGCCAGCAGCTTAGGCCGACTAGCGGGCTCCAACACCGGGGAGCTGTTTTTT